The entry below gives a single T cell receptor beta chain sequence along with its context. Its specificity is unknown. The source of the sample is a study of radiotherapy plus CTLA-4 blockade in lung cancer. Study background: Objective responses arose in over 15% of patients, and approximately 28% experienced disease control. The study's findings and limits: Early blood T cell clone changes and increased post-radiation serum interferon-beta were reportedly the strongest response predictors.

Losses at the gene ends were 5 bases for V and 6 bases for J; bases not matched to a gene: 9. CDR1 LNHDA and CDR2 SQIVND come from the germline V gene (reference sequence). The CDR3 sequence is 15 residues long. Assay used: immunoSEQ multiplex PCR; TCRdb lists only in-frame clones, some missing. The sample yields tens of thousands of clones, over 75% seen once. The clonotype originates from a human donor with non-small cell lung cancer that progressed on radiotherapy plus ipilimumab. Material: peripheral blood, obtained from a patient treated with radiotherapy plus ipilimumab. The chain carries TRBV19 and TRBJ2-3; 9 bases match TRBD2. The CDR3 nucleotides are TGTGCCAGTAGTCCCGGACTAGCGCAGGCCGATACGCAGTATTTT. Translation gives CASSPGLAQADTQYF. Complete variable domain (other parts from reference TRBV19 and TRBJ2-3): DGGITQSPKYLFRKEGQNVTLSCEQNLNHDAMYWYRQDPGQGLRLIYYSQIVNDFQKGDIAEGYSVSREKKESFPLTVTSAQKNPTAFYLCASSPGLAQADTQYFGPGTRLTVL.